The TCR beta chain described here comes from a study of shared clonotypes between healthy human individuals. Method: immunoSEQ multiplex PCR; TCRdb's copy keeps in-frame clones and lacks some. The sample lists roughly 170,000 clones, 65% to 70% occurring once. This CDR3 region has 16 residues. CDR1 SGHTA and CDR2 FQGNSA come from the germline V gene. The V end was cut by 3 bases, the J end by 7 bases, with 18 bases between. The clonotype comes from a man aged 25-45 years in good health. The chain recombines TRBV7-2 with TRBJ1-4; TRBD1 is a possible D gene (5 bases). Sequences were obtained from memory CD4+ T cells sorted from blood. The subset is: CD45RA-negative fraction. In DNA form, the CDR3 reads TGTGCCAGCAGCTTCCCTTTGGAGGGGCGGTCTGAAAAACTGTTTTTT. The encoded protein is CASSFPLEGRSEKLFF. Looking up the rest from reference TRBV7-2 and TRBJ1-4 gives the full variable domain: GAGVSQSPSNKVTEKGKDVELRCDPISGHTALYWYRQSLGQGLEFLIYFQGNSAPDKSGLPSDRFSAERTGGSVSTLTIQRTQQEDSAVYLCASSFPLEGRSEKLFFGSGTQLSVL.